A single sample is the source of the 16 T cell receptor beta chains below, sequenced in a study of blood T cells in healthy people across ages. A second PCR of about 7 to 12 cycles used a sample-barcoded 5' primer and a J-beta primer mix. TCRdb passed the 5' RACE reads through MiXCR, listing each CDR3 protein once. The sample has approximately 800,000 distinct CDR3 sequences; roughly three fifths are singletons. The source material was blood. The receptors derive from a man aged 35-49 years in good health.

The chain joins TRBV7-2 to TRBJ2-5, with 9 bases aligning to TRBD2. From germline, CDR1 is SGHTA and CDR2 FQGNSA. The CDR3 extends over 13 amino acids. V dropped 2 bases and J dropped 11; count of bases not matched to a gene: 6. CDR3 sequence (DNA): TGTGCCAGCAGCTTAATCTTAGCGGGAGTACAGTACTTC. The encoded protein is CASSLILAGVQYF. Based on the CDR3 plus reference TRBV7-2 and TRBJ2-5, the full variable domain is GAGVSQSPSNKVTEKGKDVELRCDPISGHTALYWYRQSLGQGLEFLIYFQGNSAPDKSGLPSDRFSAERTGGSVSTLTIQRTQQEDSAVYLCASSLILAGVQYFGPGTRLLVL.

This CDR3 reads CASSLARDGTQYF. As DNA, the CDR3 is TGTGCCAGCAGCTTAGCCCGGGACGGTACGCAGTATTTT. The gene calls are TRBV7-2 and TRBJ2-3; either TRBD1 or TRBD2 may fit D (5 bases each). There are 13 residues in the CDR3. Trimming removed 0 bases from V and 8 bases from J, with 9 bases in between. From germline, CDR1 is SGHTA and CDR2 FQGNSA.

This clonotype occurred once. The V gene is TRBV27, the J gene TRBJ1-2, with D hard to call. The V gene's germline CDR1 is MNHEY and CDR2 SMNVEV (reference sequence). The CDR3 extends over 17 amino acids. V gave up 0 bases and J gave up 2 bases, with 16 bases separating them. In DNA form, the CDR3 reads TGTGCCAGCAGTTTATCGGGTTCGGGAAAGTTGAACTATGGCTACACCTTC. As protein: CASSLSGSGKLNYGYTF.

V usage is TRBV20-1 and J usage is TRBJ1-5; D gene ambiguous. Germline V lookup: CDR1 DFQATT, CDR2 SNEGSKA (reference sequence). This CDR3 is 18 amino acids long. Trimming removed 0 bases from V and 7 bases from J, with 25 bases in between. The DNA of the CDR3 is TGCAGTGCTAGAGACGTTGTGCCAGGACTCCCATGGAGACAGCCCCAGCATTTT. Amino acids: CSARDVVPGLPWRQPQHF.

The CDR3 loop is CASSLGGRASSYEQYF. CDR3 nucleotide sequence: TGTGCCAGCAGCTTAGGGGGGAGGGCGAGCTCCTACGAGCAGTACTTC. The chain combines TRBV7-9 with TRBJ2-7, with TRBD2 matching 7 bases. CDR1 is SEHNR and CDR2 is FQNEAQ in the germline V gene (reference sequence). The CDR3 contains 16 residues. V shed 1 base, J shed 0 bases, and the junction held 6 bases outside the gene matches.

This clonotype has just a few counts. The V gene is TRBV19, the J gene TRBJ2-1; D not certain. CDR1 is LNHDA, CDR2 SQIVND, per germline (reference sequence). Trimming removed 2 bases at V and 1 base at J, with 6 bases between. The CDR3 runs to 14 residues. Written as DNA, the CDR3 is TGTGCCAGTAGTATAAGGGTATCCTACAATGAGCAGTTCTTC. Protein sequence: CASSIRVSYNEQFF.

This clonotype showed up just once. With a much larger clone just one base away, this may be a read error. The V gene is TRBV7-3, the J gene TRBJ2-4; a possible D gene is TRBD2 (6 bases). The J call may not be correct, given that the DNA end is closer to TRBJ2-5. The CDR3 length is 15 residues. CDR1 is SGHTA, CDR2 FQGTGA, per germline. CDR3 protein: CVSSPLGTSGETQYF. The CDR3 nucleotides read TGTGTCAGCAGCCCACTAGGGACTTCGGGGGAGACCCAGTACTTC.

This clonotype appeared once. V is TRBV6-6 and J is TRBJ2-3; D is unresolved. V lost 5 bases to trimming and J lost 5 bases, with 5 bases between them. The CDR3 totals 11 residues. In germline, CDR1 is MNHNY, CDR2 SVGAGI (reference sequence). CDR3 sequence: CASSTKDTQYF. Written as DNA, the CDR3 is TGTGCCAGCAGTACTAAAGATACGCAGTATTTT.

This chain links TRBV7-2 with TRBJ2-7, with 11 bases fitting TRBD2. CDR3 length equals 16 residues. Losses at the gene ends were 2 bases for V and 8 bases for J; bases not matched to a gene: 11. Germline V gives CDR1 SGHTA, CDR2 FQGNSA. The CDR3 loop reads CASSLSPGTSGTKQYF. The CDR3 nucleotides read TGTGCCAGCAGCTTATCTCCCGGGACTAGCGGCACTAAGCAGTACTTC.

The chain uses TRBV6-4 and TRBJ2-2; D is perhaps TRBD1 or TRBD2 (5 bases each). Germline V CDR1 and CDR2: MRHNA, SNTAGT. This CDR3 has 14 residues. Between the trimmed V and J ends, which lost 2 bases and 6 bases, there was a span of 10 bases. The DNA of the CDR3 is TGTGCCAGCAGTGACAGGGGAGAGGCCGGGGAGCTGTTTTTT. Amino acids: CASSDRGEAGELFF.

This chain uses TRBV29-1 with TRBJ2-7; tentatively, D is TRBD1 (6 bases). The CDR3 is 13 amino acids. Germline-derived CDR1 and CDR2 are SQVTM and ANQGSEA. Trimming removed 7 bases at V and 0 bases at J, with 13 bases between. CDR3 DNA sequence: TGCAGCGCCGAGGACAGAGCCTCCTACGAGCAGTACTTC. Residues: CSAEDRASYEQYF.

The rearrangement uses TRBV29-1 and TRBJ1-1; no reliable D call. The germline V and J ends were trimmed by 4 bases and 7 bases, with 13 bases remaining between them. The CDR3 has 12 residues. Germline V gives CDR1 SQVTM, CDR2 ANQGSEA. Here the CDR3 reads CSVGRDGGEAFF. Written as DNA, the CDR3 is TGCAGCGTTGGGAGGGATGGAGGTGAAGCTTTCTTT.

V and J are TRBV9 and TRBJ1-6, with 7 bases matching TRBD1. The CDR3 is 17 residues long. V lost 0 bases, J lost 4 bases, and 7 bases stayed unmatched. Germline values: CDR1 SGDLS, CDR2 YYNGEE. CDR3 sequence: CASSVDGAGGYNSPLHF. The CDR3 nucleotides are TGTGCCAGCAGCGTAGACGGGGCAGGGGGTTATAATTCACCCCTCCACTTT.

This chain links TRBV6-2 or TRBV6-3 with TRBJ2-7, with D perhaps TRBD2 (6 bases). V shed 6 bases and J shed 7 bases, with 25 bases lying between them. Per germline, CDR1 MNHEY and CDR2 SVGEGT. The CDR3 runs 16 residues. The CDR3 loop is CASRTGVRIGYNEQYF. The CDR3 nucleotides read TGTGCCAGCAGGACGGGGGTGAGGATAGGTTACAATGAGCAGTACTTC.

Only a few counts were recorded for this clonotype. V and J are TRBV5-5 and TRBJ1-5; 8 positions match TRBD1. The junction had 4 bases not matched to a gene; V was cut back by 0 bases and J by 2 bases. Germline CDR1 reads SGHKS; CDR2 reads YYEKEE (reference sequence). CDR3 length: 16 residues. CDR3 nucleotides: TGTGCCAGCAGCTTGGGGGCGACAGGGGGCAATCAGCCCCAGCATTTT. Protein product: CASSLGATGGNQPQHF.

J is TRBJ2-1 and V is TRBV7-2; the match to TRBD2 covers 9 bases. Trimming cost V 5 bases and J 4 bases; bases outside gene matches: 18. CDR3 length: 19 amino acids. CDR1 is SGHTA, CDR2 FQGNSA, per germline. CDR3: CASSPRPGTSYPQYNEQFF. The CDR3 coding sequence is TGTGCCAGCAGCCCCCGTCCCGGGACTAGCTACCCCCAATACAATGAGCAGTTCTTC.